This entry features one T cell receptor beta chain sequence. Its cognate antigen is unknown. The sample comes from a study of OX40 agonist ivuxolimab in advanced cancers. Study overall: Subjects had a mean age of about 65 years, with a range of roughly 23 to 80; around 80% were male. General study points: Partial responders dosed at 0.1-3.0 mg/kg displayed clonal expansion ranking among the lowest.

Autoimmune disease history or systemic immunosuppression barred patients. This CDR3 region has 13 residues. Trimming removed 4 bases from V and 2 bases from J, with 6 bases in between. From germline, CDR1 is WSHSY and CDR2 SAAADI. Measured with immunoSEQ multiplex PCR; TCRdb has only the in-frame clones, and not every one. The sample records roughly 70,000 clones, just over 90% being singletons. Sample: CD4+ or CD8+ T cells sorted from blood, taken in a trial of the OX40 agonist ivuxolimab. The sequence was obtained from an adult with an advanced solid tumor such as melanoma, head and neck, liver or kidney cancer. The V call is TRBV10-2, the J call TRBJ2-1; D gene ambiguous. CDR3 sequence reads: CASSGSAYNEQFF. CDR3 in DNA: TGCGCCAGCAGTGGAAGTGCCTACAATGAGCAGTTCTTC.